Each of the 28 T cell receptor beta chains below was sequenced from the same sample in a study of technical replicates of blood from several donors. Method: immunoSEQ multiplex PCR; TCRdb's copy keeps in-frame clones and lacks some. Of over 10,000 clones listed, approximately 90% were seen once; the top ten hold 7.5% to 9.5%. What was sequenced was PBMCs. Source of these receptors: a human donor in good health.

This chain links TRBV2 with TRBJ1-5; TRBD1 agrees at 7 bases. The CDR3 is 14 amino acids. The V gene's germline CDR1 is SNHLY and CDR2 FYNNEI. V lost 5 bases and J lost 1; bases outside the gene matches: 2. The chain's CDR3 is CASSKTGSNQPQHF. The CDR3 nucleotides read TGTGCCAGCAGTAAGACAGGGAGCAATCAGCCCCAGCATTTT.

A single count supports this clone. The rearrangement joins TRBV19 to TRBJ1-2; 9 bases fit TRBD1. This CDR3 is 16 amino acids long. Trimming removed 5 bases from V and 5 bases from J; junction bases left unmatched: 12. Germline V lookup: CDR1 LNHDA, CDR2 SQIVND (reference sequence). This CDR3 is CASSRLEGQGGYGYTF. The CDR3 nucleotides read TGTGCCAGTAGTCGATTAGAGGGACAGGGAGGATATGGCTACACCTTC.

This clone was recorded once. This chain connects TRBV30 to TRBJ1-6; D ambiguous. V lost 0 bases and J lost 5, with 5 bases in between. The CDR3 sequence is 13 residues long. Germline V gene lookup returns CDR1 GTSNPN and CDR2 SVGIG (reference sequence). The CDR3, as DNA: TGTGCCTGGAGTGTGGAGAATAATTCACCCCTCCACTTT. Its translation: CAWSVENNSPLHF.

V and J are TRBV27 and TRBJ2-1; TRBD2 matches at 11 bases. Trimming cost V 6 bases and J 5 bases; bases outside gene matches: 6. CDR1 MNHEY and CDR2 SMNVEV come from the germline V gene (reference sequence). The CDR3 runs to 15 residues. The CDR3 protein is CASSSLAGGDNEQFF. CDR3 in DNA: TGTGCCAGCAGCAGCCTAGCGGGAGGAGACAATGAGCAGTTCTTC.

This chain uses TRBV7-7 with TRBJ2-5; tentative D call: TRBD1 (5 bases). V dropped 4 bases and J dropped 2 bases, with 8 bases sitting between them. CDR1 and CDR2 from the germline V gene are SSHAT and FNYEAQ (reference sequence). CDR3 size: 13 residues. The CDR3 spells CASSSDIQETQYF. DNA for the CDR3: TGTGCCAGCAGCTCGGACATACAAGAGACCCAGTACTTC.

This chain uses TRBV7-9 with TRBJ2-3; 7 bases are a match to TRBD1. With V trimmed by 8 bases and J by 0 bases, 5 bases remained unmatched. Germline V gene lookup returns CDR1 SEHNR and CDR2 FQNEAQ (reference sequence). There are 14 residues in the CDR3. The CDR3 nucleotides are TGTGCCAGCCCCGGGACAGAAAGCACAGATACGCAGTATTTT. Protein sequence: CASPGTESTDTQYF.

The genes are TRBV7-2 and TRBJ2-5; unclear D gene. Between the trimmed V and J ends, which lost 1 base and 2 bases, there was a span of 11 bases. This CDR3 contains 15 residues. CDR1 SGHTA and CDR2 FQGNSA come from the germline V gene. For the CDR3, the DNA is TGTGCCAGCAGCTTAGATTCGGCGGTTCAAGAGACCCAGTACTTC. Translating gives CASSLDSAVQETQYF. The full variable domain, with the rest looked up from reference TRBV7-2 and TRBJ2-5, is GAGVSQSPSNKVTEKGKDVELRCDPISGHTALYWYRQSLGQGLEFLIYFQGNSAPDKSGLPSDRFSAERTGGSVSTLTIQRTQQEDSAVYLCASSLDSAVQETQYFGPGTRLLVL.

The chain carries TRBV6-6 and TRBJ1-5; weak D call: TRBD1 (6 bases). This CDR3 is 13 amino acids long. Germline lookup yields CDR1 MNHNY and CDR2 SVGAGI (reference sequence). V was cut by 4 bases and J by 11 bases, with 15 bases left in between. CDR3 nucleotides: TGTGCCAGCAGTTTTACACAGGGCCCCGCCCAGCATTTT. Translation: CASSFTQGPAQHF.

The chain combines TRBV7-9 with TRBJ2-7, with D perhaps TRBD1 (6 bases). The germline V gene has CDR1 SEHNR and CDR2 FQNEAQ (reference sequence). The CDR3 is 13 amino acids. Deletions cut 10 bases from V and 0 bases from J, with 13 bases between. The DNA for the CDR3 is TGTGCCACGGGGCAGGGGATCTCCTACGAGCAGTACTTC. Amino acid sequence: CATGQGISYEQYF.

This chain joins TRBV30 and TRBJ1-1; D gene uncertain. This CDR3 region has 12 residues. V was shortened by 1 base and J by 4 bases, with 7 bases between the two germline ends. Germline CDR1 GTSNPN, CDR2 SVGIG (reference sequence). As DNA, the CDR3 is TGTGCCTGGAGTGGACTCCGCACTGAAGCTTTCTTT. Amino acid sequence: CAWSGLRTEAFF.

The chain joins TRBV19 to TRBJ2-1; TRBD2 agrees at 10 bases. CDR1 LNHDA and CDR2 SQIVND come from the germline V gene (reference sequence). This CDR3 has 14 residues. The trim removed 3 bases at V and 9 bases at J, leaving 5 bases unmatched. The CDR3 region is CASSILGTSVEQFF. DNA of the CDR3: TGTGCCAGTAGTATTCTAGGGACTAGCGTTGAGCAGTTCTTC.

This chain links TRBV2 with TRBJ2-2; 10 bases fit TRBD2. The CDR3 is 15 amino acids. V was clipped by 6 bases and J by 6 bases; unmatched bases: 7. Looked up from germline, CDR1 is SNHLY and CDR2 is FYNNEI. The CDR3, as DNA: TGTGCCAGCAGATCCGGGACTAGCGCCGCCGGGGAGCTGTTTTTT. This sequence encodes CASRSGTSAAGELFF.

V gene TRBV19 combines with J gene TRBJ2-7; TRBD1 matches at 11 bases. The germline V gene encodes CDR1 LNHDA and CDR2 SQIVND (reference sequence). This CDR3 region has 15 residues. Trimming removed 5 bases from V and 1 base from J; junction bases left unmatched: 4. CDR3 residues: CASSLGTGGSYEQYF. In DNA form, the CDR3 reads TGTGCCAGTAGTCTAGGGACAGGGGGTTCCTACGAGCAGTACTTC.

This clone has just one count. The chain carries TRBV5-4 and TRBJ2-7, with D tentatively TRBD2 (5 bases). V dropped 0 bases and J dropped 7 bases, with 17 bases sitting between them. CDR3 size: 15 residues. Germline V gene sequence: CDR1 SGHNT, CDR2 YYREEE (reference sequence). CDR3 DNA sequence: TGTGCCAGCAGCTTGGAGTGGGAGCCACCGGGTGAGCAGTACTTC. Encoded protein: CASSLEWEPPGEQYF.

V gene TRBV5-1 combines with J gene TRBJ2-3; the match to TRBD1 covers 7 bases. Trimming removed 3 bases from V and 0 bases from J; junction bases left unmatched: 4. Germline V gene lookup returns CDR1 SGHRS and CDR2 YFSETQ. The CDR3 totals 15 residues. The CDR3 is CASSSGQTSTDTQYF. CDR3 DNA sequence: TGCGCCAGCAGCTCGGGACAGACTAGCACAGATACGCAGTATTTT. The full variable domain, rest sourced from reference TRBV5-1 and TRBJ2-3, is KAGVTQTPRYLIKTRGQQVTLSCSPISGHRSVSWYQQTPGQGLQFLFEYFSETQRNKGNFPGRFSGRQFSNSRSEMNVSTLELGDSALYLCASSSGQTSTDTQYFGPGTRLTVL.

This chain links TRBV10-3 with TRBJ2-7; TRBD1 aligns across 8 bases. The CDR3 covers 13 residues. Trimming cost V 6 bases and J 2 bases; bases outside gene matches: 3. In germline, CDR1 is ENHRY, CDR2 SYGVKD. The CDR3 region is CAIRAGGTYEQYF. The CDR3 DNA reads as TGTGCCATCAGGGCAGGGGGCACCTACGAGCAGTACTTC.

This chain connects TRBV4-1 to TRBJ2-6; D is perhaps TRBD2 (6 bases). CDR3 length: 19 amino acids. Germline V CDR1 and CDR2: MGHRA, YSYEKL. Trimming left V 0 bases short and J 1 base short, with 16 bases between. This CDR3 is CASSQDGGAPFSGANVLTF. Here the CDR3 DNA reads TGCGCCAGCAGCCAAGACGGAGGGGCCCCATTTTCTGGGGCCAACGTCCTGACTTTC.

CDR3 region: CASSKGQGGYEQYF. CDR3 DNA: TGTGCCAGCAGCAAAGGACAGGGCGGCTACGAGCAGTACTTC. The chain employs TRBV7-6 and TRBJ2-7, with 8 positions matching TRBD1. The germline CDR1 and CDR2 sequences are SGHVS and FNYEAQ. The CDR3 extends over 14 amino acids. Trimming removed 5 bases from V and 3 bases from J; junction bases left unmatched: 6.

V and J are TRBV5-1 and TRBJ2-7, with 7 bases that match TRBD1. J lost 5 bases, V lost 4 bases, and 6 bases had no gene match. Germline V CDR1 and CDR2: SGHRS, YFSETQ. The CDR3 loop spans 13 amino acids. The CDR3: CASSLRTGNEQYF. The CDR3 DNA sequence: TGCGCCAGCAGCCTCAGGACAGGCAACGAGCAGTACTTC.

This chain links TRBV6-5 with TRBJ1-5, with D unresolved. This CDR3 contains 13 residues. Germline V gene lookup returns CDR1 MNHEY and CDR2 SVGAGI. Trimming took off 0 bases at V and 6 bases at J, with 6 bases between the two ends. This CDR3 reads CASSYSAGQPQHF. The DNA for the CDR3 is TGTGCCAGCAGTTACTCGGCTGGTCAGCCCCAGCATTTT.

The rearrangement joins TRBV11-2 to TRBJ2-5; 12 nucleotides match TRBD2. Germline V gives CDR1 SGHAT, CDR2 FQNNGV. The CDR3 spans 16 residues. The V and J ends lost 1 base and 5 bases, in that order; junction bases with no gene match: 5. The CDR3 DNA follows: TGTGCCAGCAGCTTAGGGACTAGCGGGGAGGGGGAGACCCAGTACTTC. Amino acid sequence: CASSLGTSGEGETQYF.

The genes are TRBV6-1 and TRBJ1-5; D gene ambiguous. Per the germline V gene, CDR1 is MNHNS and CDR2 is SASEGT. V lost 1 base and J 3 bases, leaving 7 bases between the germline ends. The CDR3 is made up of 14 amino acids. The CDR3 bases are TGTGCCAGCAGTGAAGTGCAGTTCAATCAGCCCCAGCATTTT. Protein product: CASSEVQFNQPQHF.

This clone was recorded once. This chain connects TRBV28 to TRBJ2-7; TRBD2 agrees at 9 bases. Germline V gene lookup returns CDR1 MDHEN and CDR2 SYDVKM. The CDR3 runs 15 residues. V was clipped by 2 bases and J by 2 bases; unmatched bases: 4. In nucleotides, the CDR3 is TGTGCCAGCAGTTTAGGGGCTAGCGGGACCTACGAGCAGTACTTC. Translation gives CASSLGASGTYEQYF.

The rearrangement uses TRBV7-9 and TRBJ2-1, with D tentatively TRBD2 (7 bases). CDR3 length: 13 residues. The germline V and J ends were trimmed by 6 bases and 12 bases, with 18 bases remaining between them. The germline V gene has CDR1 SEHNR and CDR2 FQNEAQ (reference sequence). DNA for the CDR3: TGTGCCAGCAGATTACAGGGAGGGGATGGGCAGTTCTTC. Amino acid sequence: CASRLQGGDGQFF.

V is TRBV11-1 and J is TRBJ2-7; TRBD2 agrees at 10 bases. This CDR3 comprises 15 residues. Per germline, CDR1 SGHAT and CDR2 FQDESV (reference sequence). The J segment lost 6 bases and the V segment lost 2 bases, leaving 7 bases of the junction unmatched. The CDR3 region has the DNA TGTGCCAGCAGCTTAAGAGCGGGAGGGACCCTCGAGCAGTACTTC. Amino acids: CASSLRAGGTLEQYF.

CDR3 protein: CASSEALTSGTLGYEQYF. The CDR3 DNA sequence: TGTGCCAGCAGTGAAGCCTTGACTAGCGGAACCCTGGGCTACGAGCAGTACTTC. The chain has TRBV6-1 and TRBJ2-7; TRBD2 aligns across 9 bases. This CDR3 comprises 18 residues. The germline V gene encodes CDR1 MNHNS and CDR2 SASEGT. V gave up 0 bases and J gave up 3 bases; unmatched junction bases: 12.

The chain couples TRBV30 to TRBJ1-1; 7 bases map to TRBD1. Germline V gene lookup returns CDR1 GTSNPN and CDR2 SVGIG (reference sequence). The V gene end was trimmed by 3 bases and the J gene end by 4 bases; junction bases not matched to a gene: 8. The CDR3 consists of 14 residues. The CDR3 region has the DNA TGTGCCTGGAGAGGGGGCCTGAGGGGCACTGAAGCTTTCTTT. It specifies CAWRGGLRGTEAFF. Drawing the rest from reference TRBV30 and TRBJ1-1, the complete variable domain is SQTIHQWPATLVQPVGSPLSLECTVEGTSNPNLYWYRQAAGRGLQLLFYSVGIGQISSEVPQNLSASRPQDRQFILSSKKLLLSDSGFYLCAWRGGLRGTEAFFGQGTRLTVV.

The rearrangement uses TRBV29-1 and TRBJ2-1; 7 bases match TRBD2. Germline values: CDR1 SQVTM, CDR2 ANQGSEA. This CDR3 comprises 15 residues. V dropped 3 bases and J dropped 1; count of bases not matched to a gene: 6. The CDR3: CSVDWASGSYNEQFF. The CDR3 region has the DNA TGCAGCGTTGATTGGGCTAGCGGTTCCTACAATGAGCAGTTCTTC.